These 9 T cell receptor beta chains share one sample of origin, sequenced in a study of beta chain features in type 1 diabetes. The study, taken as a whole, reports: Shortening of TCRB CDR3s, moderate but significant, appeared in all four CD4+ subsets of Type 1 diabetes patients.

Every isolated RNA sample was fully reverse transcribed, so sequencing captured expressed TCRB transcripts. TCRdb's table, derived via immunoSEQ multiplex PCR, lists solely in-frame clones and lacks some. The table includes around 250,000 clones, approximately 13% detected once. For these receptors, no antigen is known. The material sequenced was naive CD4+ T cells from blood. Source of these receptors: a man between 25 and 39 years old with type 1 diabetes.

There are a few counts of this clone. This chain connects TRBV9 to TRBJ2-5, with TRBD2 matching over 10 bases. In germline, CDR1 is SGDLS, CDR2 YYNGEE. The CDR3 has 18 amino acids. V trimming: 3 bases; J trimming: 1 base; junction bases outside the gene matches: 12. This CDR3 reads CASSAPPPGLAIQETQYF. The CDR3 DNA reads TGTGCCAGCAGCGCACCCCCCCCGGGACTAGCGATCCAAGAGACCCAGTACTTC.

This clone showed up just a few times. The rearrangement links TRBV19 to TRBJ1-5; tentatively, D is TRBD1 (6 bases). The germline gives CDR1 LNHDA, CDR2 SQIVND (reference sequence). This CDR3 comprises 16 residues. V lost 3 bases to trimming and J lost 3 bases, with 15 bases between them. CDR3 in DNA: TGTGCCAGTAGTATGGATACAGGGAAGGACAATCAGCCCCAGCATTTT. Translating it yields CASSMDTGKDNQPQHF.

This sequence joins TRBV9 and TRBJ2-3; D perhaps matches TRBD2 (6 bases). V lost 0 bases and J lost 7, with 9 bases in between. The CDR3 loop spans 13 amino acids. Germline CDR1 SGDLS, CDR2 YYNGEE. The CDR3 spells CASSVVGGNTQYF. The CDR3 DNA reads TGTGCCAGCAGCGTAGTTGGGGGGAATACGCAGTATTTT.

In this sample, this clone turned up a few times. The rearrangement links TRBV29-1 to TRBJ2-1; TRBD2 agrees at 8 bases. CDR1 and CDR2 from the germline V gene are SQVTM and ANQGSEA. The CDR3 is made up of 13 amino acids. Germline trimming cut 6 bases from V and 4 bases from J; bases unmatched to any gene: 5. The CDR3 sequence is CSVGRAGYNEQFF. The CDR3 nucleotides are TGCAGCGTCGGGAGGGCCGGGTACAATGAGCAGTTCTTC.

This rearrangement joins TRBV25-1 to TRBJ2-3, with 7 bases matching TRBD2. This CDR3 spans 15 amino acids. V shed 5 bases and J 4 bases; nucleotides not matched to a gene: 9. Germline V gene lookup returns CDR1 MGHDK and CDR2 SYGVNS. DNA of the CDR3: TGTGCCAGCAGTTTTAGCGGGCCCAGCTCAGATACGCAGTATTTT. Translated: CASSFSGPSSDTQYF.

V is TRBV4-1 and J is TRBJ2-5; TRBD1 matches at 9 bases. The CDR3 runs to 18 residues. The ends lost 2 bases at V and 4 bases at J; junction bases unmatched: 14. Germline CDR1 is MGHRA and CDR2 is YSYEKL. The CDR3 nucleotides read TGCGCCAGCAGCCAACAACGGATACAGGGGGCTTTGGGAGAGACCCAGTACTTC. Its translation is CASSQQRIQGALGETQYF.

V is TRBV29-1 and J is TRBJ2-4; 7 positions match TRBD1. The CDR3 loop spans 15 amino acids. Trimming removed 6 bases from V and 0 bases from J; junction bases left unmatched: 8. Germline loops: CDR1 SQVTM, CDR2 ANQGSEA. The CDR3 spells CSVTGTVTAKNIQYF. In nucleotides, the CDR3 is TGCAGCGTCACCGGGACAGTGACAGCCAAAAACATTCAGTACTTC. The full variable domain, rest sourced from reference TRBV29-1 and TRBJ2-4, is SAVISQKPSRDICQRGTSLTIQCQVDSQVTMMFWYRQQPGQSLTLIATANQGSEATYESGFVIDKFPISRPNLTFSTLTVSNMSPEDSSIYLCSVTGTVTAKNIQYFGAGTRLSVL.

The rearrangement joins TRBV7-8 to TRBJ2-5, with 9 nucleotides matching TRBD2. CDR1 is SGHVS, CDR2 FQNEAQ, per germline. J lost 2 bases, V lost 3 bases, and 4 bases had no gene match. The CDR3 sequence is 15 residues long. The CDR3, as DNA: TGTGCCAGCAGCTTCGCGGGAGGGCGACAAGAGACCCAGTACTTC. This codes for CASSFAGGRQETQYF.

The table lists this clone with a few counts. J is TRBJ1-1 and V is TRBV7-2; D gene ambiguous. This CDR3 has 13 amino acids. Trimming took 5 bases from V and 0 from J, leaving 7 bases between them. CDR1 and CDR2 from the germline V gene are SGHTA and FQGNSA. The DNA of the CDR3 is TGTGCCAGCAGCCTCGGGATGAACACTGAAGCTTTCTTT. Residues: CASSLGMNTEAFF. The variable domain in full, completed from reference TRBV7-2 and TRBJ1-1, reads GAGVSQSPSNKVTEKGKDVELRCDPISGHTALYWYRQSLGQGLEFLIYFQGNSAPDKSGLPSDRFSAERTGGSVSTLTIQRTQQEDSAVYLCASSLGMNTEAFFGQGTRLTVV.